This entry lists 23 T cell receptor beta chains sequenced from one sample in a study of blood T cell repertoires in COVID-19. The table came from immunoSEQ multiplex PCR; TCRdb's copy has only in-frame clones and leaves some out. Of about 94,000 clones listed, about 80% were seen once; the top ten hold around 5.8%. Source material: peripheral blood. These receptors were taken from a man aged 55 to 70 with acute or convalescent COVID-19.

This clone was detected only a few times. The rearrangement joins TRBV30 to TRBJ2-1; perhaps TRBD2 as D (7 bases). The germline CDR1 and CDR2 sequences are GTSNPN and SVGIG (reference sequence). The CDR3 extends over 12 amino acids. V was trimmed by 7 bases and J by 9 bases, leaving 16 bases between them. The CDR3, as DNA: TGTGCCTCGGGGGGCCGGGCTTTTGAGCAGTTCTTC. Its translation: CASGGRAFEQFF.

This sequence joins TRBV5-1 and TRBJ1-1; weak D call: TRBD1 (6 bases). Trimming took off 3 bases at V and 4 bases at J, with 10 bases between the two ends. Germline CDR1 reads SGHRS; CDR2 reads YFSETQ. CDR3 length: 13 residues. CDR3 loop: CASSSTGSTEAFF. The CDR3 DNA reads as TGCGCCAGCAGCTCAACAGGGTCCACTGAAGCTTTCTTT.

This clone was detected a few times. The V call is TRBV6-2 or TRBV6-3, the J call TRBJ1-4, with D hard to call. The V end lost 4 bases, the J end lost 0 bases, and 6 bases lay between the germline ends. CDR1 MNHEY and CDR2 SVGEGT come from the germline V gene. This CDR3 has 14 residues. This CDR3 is CASSSGSTNEKLFF. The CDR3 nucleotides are TGTGCCAGCAGTTCTGGCTCAACTAATGAAAAACTGTTTTTT.

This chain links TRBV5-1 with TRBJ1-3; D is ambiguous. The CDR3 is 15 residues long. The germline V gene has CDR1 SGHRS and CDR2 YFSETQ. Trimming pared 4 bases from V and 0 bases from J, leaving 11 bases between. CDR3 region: CASSPDFSSGNTIYF. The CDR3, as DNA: TGCGCCAGCAGCCCGGACTTCAGCTCTGGAAACACCATATATTTT.

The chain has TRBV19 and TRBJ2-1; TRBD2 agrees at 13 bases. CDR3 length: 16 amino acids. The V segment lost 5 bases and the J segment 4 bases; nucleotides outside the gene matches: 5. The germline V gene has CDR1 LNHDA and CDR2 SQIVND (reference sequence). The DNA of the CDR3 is TGTGCCAGTAGTGGGACTAGCGGGGTTAGATACAATGAGCAGTTCTTC. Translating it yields CASSGTSGVRYNEQFF. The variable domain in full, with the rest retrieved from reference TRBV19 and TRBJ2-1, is DGGITQSPKYLFRKEGQNVTLSCEQNLNHDAMYWYRQDPGQGLRLIYYSQIVNDFQKGDIAEGYSVSREKKESFPLTVTSAQKNPTAFYLCASSGTSGVRYNEQFFGPGTRLTVL.

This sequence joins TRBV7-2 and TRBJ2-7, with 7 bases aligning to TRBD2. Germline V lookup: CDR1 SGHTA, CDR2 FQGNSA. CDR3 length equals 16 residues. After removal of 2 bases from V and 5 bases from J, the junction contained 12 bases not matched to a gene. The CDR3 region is CASSLSRVFRGDEQYF. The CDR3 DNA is TGTGCCAGCAGCTTATCCAGGGTATTTCGGGGGGACGAGCAGTACTTC. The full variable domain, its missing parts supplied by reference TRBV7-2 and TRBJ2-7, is GAGVSQSPSNKVTEKGKDVELRCDPISGHTALYWYRQSLGQGLEFLIYFQGNSAPDKSGLPSDRFSAERTGGSVSTLTIQRTQQEDSAVYLCASSLSRVFRGDEQYFGPGTRLTVT.

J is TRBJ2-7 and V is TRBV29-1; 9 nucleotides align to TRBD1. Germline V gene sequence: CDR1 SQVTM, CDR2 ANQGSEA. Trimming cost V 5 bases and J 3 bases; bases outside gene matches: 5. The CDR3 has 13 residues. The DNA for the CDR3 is TGCAGCGTTACAGGGGGCGTACGCTACGAGCAGTACTTC. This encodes CSVTGGVRYEQYF.

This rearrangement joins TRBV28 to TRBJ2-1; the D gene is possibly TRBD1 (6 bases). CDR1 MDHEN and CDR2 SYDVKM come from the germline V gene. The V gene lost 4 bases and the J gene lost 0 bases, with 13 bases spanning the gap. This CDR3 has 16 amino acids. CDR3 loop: CASSSPQGNSYNEQFF. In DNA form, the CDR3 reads TGTGCCAGCAGTTCCCCACAGGGAAACTCCTACAATGAGCAGTTCTTC.

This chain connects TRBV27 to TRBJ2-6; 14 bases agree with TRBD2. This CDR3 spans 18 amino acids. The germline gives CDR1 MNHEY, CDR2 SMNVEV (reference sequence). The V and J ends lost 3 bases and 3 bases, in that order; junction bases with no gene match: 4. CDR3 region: CASSLTSGGAGGANVLTF. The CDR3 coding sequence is TGTGCCAGCAGTTTGACTAGCGGGGGGGCTGGTGGGGCCAACGTCCTGACTTTC.

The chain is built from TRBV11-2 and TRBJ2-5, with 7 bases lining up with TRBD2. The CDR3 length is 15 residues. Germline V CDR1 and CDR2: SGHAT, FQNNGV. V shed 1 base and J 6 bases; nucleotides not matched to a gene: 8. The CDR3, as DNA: TGTGCCAGCAGCTTAGGCCTTGGGGGGGAACAGACCCAGTACTTC. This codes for CASSLGLGGEQTQYF.

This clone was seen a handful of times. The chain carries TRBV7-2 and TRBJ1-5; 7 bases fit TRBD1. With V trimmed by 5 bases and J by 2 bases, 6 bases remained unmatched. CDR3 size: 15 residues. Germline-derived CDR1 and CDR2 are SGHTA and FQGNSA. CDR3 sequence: CASSPQGRGNQPQHF. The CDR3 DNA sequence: TGTGCCAGCAGCCCACAGGGGCGAGGCAATCAGCCCCAGCATTTT.

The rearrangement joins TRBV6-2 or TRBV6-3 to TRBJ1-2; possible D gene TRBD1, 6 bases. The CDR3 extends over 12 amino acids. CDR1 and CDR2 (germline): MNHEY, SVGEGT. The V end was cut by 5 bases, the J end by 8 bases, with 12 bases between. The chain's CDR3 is CASSPQGLGYTF. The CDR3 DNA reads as TGTGCCAGCAGTCCCCAGGGGCTCGGCTACACCTTC.

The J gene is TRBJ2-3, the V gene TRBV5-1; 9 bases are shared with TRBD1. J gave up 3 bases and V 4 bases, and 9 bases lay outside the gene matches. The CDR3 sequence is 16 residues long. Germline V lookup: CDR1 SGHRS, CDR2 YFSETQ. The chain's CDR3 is CASSGGYRGRTDTQYF. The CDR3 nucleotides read TGCGCCAGCAGCGGGGGCTACAGGGGGCGTACAGATACGCAGTATTTT.

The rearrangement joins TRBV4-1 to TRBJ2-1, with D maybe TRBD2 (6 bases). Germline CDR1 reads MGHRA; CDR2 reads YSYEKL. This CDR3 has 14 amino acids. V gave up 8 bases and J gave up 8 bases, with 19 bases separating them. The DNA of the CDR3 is TGCGCCAGCTCCCCGGAGGGCAGGGCGGATGAGCAGTTCTTC. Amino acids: CASSPEGRADEQFF.

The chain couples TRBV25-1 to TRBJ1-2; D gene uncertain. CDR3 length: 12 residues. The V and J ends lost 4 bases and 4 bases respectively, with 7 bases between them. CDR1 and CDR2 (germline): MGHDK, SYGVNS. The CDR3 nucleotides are TGTGCCAGCAGTGGAGGTGTCTATGGCTACACCTTC. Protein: CASSGGVYGYTF.

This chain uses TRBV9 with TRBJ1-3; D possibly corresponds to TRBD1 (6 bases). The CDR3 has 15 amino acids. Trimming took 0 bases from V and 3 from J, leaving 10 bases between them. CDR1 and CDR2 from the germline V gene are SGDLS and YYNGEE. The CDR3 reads CASSVDVGGGNTIYF. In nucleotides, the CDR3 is TGTGCCAGCAGCGTAGATGTAGGGGGTGGAAACACCATATATTTT.

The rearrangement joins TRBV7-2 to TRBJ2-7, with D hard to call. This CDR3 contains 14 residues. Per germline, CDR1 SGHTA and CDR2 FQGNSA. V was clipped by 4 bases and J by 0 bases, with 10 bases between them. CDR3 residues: CASSSVSNSYEQYF. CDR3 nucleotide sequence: TGTGCCAGCAGCTCAGTCAGTAACTCCTACGAGCAGTACTTC.

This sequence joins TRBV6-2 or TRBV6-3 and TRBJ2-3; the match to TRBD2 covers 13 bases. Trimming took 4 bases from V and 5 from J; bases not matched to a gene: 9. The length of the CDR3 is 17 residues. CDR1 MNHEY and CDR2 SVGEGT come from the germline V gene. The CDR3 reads CASSLRTSGGIQDTQYF. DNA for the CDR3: TGTGCCAGCAGTTTACGGACTAGCGGGGGTATCCAAGATACGCAGTATTTT.

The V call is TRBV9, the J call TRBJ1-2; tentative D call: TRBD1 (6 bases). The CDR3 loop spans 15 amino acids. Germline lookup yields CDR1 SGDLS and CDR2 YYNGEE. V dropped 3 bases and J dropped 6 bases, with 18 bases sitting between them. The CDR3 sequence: CASSGRDTERDGYTF. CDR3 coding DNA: TGTGCCAGCAGCGGCAGGGACACCGAACGGGATGGCTACACCTTC.

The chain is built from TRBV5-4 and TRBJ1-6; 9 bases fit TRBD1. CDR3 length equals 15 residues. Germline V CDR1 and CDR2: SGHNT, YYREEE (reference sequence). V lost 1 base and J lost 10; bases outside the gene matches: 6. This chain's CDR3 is CASSLKGQGGSPLHF. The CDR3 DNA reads TGTGCCAGCAGCTTGAAGGGACAGGGAGGATCACCCCTCCACTTT. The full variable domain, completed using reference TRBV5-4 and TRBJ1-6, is ETGVTQSPTHLIKTRGQQVTLRCSSQSGHNTVSWYQQALGQGPQFIFQYYREEENGRGNFPPRFSGLQFPNYSSELNVNALELDDSALYLCASSLKGQGGSPLHFGNGTRLTVT.

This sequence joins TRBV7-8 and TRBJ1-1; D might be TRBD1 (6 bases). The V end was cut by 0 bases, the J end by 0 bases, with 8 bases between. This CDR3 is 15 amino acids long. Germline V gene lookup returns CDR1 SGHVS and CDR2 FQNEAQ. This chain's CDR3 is CASSLAGQMNTEAFF. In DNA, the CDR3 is TGTGCCAGCAGCTTAGCTGGACAGATGAACACTGAAGCTTTCTTT. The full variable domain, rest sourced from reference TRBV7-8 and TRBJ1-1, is GAGVSQSPRYKVAKRGQDVALRCDPISGHVSLFWYQQALGQGPEFLTYFQNEAQLDKSGLPSDRFFAERPEGSVSTLKIQRTQQEDSAVYLCASSLAGQMNTEAFFGQGTRLTVV.

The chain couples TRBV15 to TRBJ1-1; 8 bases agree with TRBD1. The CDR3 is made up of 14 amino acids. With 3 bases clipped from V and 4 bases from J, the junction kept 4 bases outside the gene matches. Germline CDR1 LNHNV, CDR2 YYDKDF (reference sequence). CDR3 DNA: TGTGCCACCAGCAGCGACAGGGGAGGCACTGAAGCTTTCTTT. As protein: CATSSDRGGTEAFF.

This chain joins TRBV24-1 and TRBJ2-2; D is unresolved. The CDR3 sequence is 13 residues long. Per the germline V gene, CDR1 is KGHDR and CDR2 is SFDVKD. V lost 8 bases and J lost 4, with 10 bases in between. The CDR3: CATTAGPTGELFF. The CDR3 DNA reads TGTGCCACCACGGCAGGTCCCACCGGGGAGCTGTTTTTT.